Here is one T cell receptor beta chain with its context. This specimen belongs to a study of control samples from healthy donors and cancer patients. Measured with immunoSEQ multiplex PCR; TCRdb has only the in-frame clones, and not every one. The sample shows 70,000 to 80,000 clones, 75% to 90% of them seen only once. V lost 7 bases to trimming and J lost 9 bases; unmatched junction nucleotides: 17. The germline V gene has CDR1 MDHEN and CDR2 SYDVKM. The CDR3 has 16 residues. The material sequenced was blood. The source is a man between 45 and 60 years old in good health. This chain links TRBV28 with TRBJ2-1; 8 nucleotides line up with TRBD2. Written as DNA, the CDR3 is TGTGCCAGCACCGGGAGGGCCTTGATGATTGGCAGTGAGCAGTTCTTC. Its translation: CASTGRALMIGSEQFF.